This T cell receptor (beta chain) is from a study of Tregs in tolerant kidney transplant recipients. General observations from the study: Biological reproducibility was not directly addressed, but technical replication error appeared minimal. Few patients were studied, so findings need validation in larger groups.

Germline CDR1 KGHSH, CDR2 LQKENI. This CDR3 spans 12 amino acids. Trimming cost V 6 bases and J 7 bases; bases outside gene matches: 5. In the case of this clone: Its target is unknown.

Here immunoSEQ multiplex PCR was the method, and the copy in TCRdb shows in-frame clones only, minus some. The sample includes tens of thousands of clones, 80% to 85% seen only once; the top ten take roughly 4%. V usage is TRBV18 and J usage is TRBJ1-2; 7 bases map to TRBD1. The sample was CD4+ T cells from blood. The receptor comes from a human donor in good health. This chain's CDR3 is CASSYRTGGYTF. The CDR3 DNA is TGTGCCAGCTCTTACCGGACAGGTGGCTACACCTTC.